This T cell receptor beta chain appears in the sequencing data of a study of breast tumors, draining lymph nodes, adjacent tissues. CDR3 size: 15 residues. Germline CDR1 reads LNHDA; CDR2 reads SQIVND (reference sequence). V was shortened by 1 base and J by 6 bases, with 13 bases between the two germline ends. Study-level points and caveats: That most tumor T cells come from lymph nodes remained unproven. Compared with basal-like, luminal-like tumors shared significantly more repertoire with nontumor tissue. Compared with lymph nodes, tumors were less diverse; compared with nontumor tissue, more. Data fit most tumor T cells coming from lymph node, expanding in tumor.

TCRdb recomputed calls from the multiplex PCR reads with MiXCR, one row per CDR3 protein. The table records around 70,000 distinct CDR3 sequences, around 43% of them present only once. In the case of this clonotype: Its target is unknown.

This clonotype originated in a female donor with breast cancer. Some clones in this sample may be carry-over from other donors' samples. Sequencing used breast tumor tissue. The rearrangement joins TRBV19 to TRBJ2-1; either TRBD1 or TRBD2 may fit D (6 bases each). CDR3 in amino acids: CASSIVGGPGNEQFF. The CDR3 region has the DNA TGTGCCAGTAGTATAGTGGGGGGCCCGGGCAATGAGCAGTTCTTC.